This T cell receptor (beta chain) was observed in a study of blood T cell repertoires in COVID-19. Across the whole study: The analysed material was cDNA or gDNA that came from T cells, B-cell-depleted T cells, or PBMCs.

Individuals aged roughly 18 to 95 years were recruited from 24 US areas. The study assigned cohorts using participant-reported clinical history. Donors of Cohort 3 who recovered were those that had two negative PCRs, clearance, or symptom resolution. The CDR3 covers 14 residues. Per the germline V gene, CDR1 is MDHEN and CDR2 is SYDVKM. J gave up 7 bases and V 8 bases, and 10 bases lay outside the gene matches. Here immunoSEQ multiplex PCR was the method, and the copy in TCRdb shows in-frame clones only, minus some. The repertoire holds about 380,000 clones, with more than 70% as singletons. V gene TRBV28 combines with J gene TRBJ1-4; TRBD1 matches at 7 bases. The sequence derives from a woman in her late teens or twenties who had recovered from COVID-19. Sequenced input: PBMCs or T cells enriched from blood (not recorded which). The CDR3 spells CASVNRGWGEKLFF. The CDR3 nucleotides are TGTGCCAGCGTCAACAGGGGTTGGGGTGAAAAACTGTTTTTT. Supplemented by reference TRBV28 and TRBJ1-4, the full variable domain reads DVKVTQSSRYLVKRTGEKVFLECVQDMDHENMFWYRQDPGLGLRLIYFSYDVKMKEKGDIPEGYSVSREKKERFSLILESASTNQTSMYLCASVNRGWGEKLFFGSGTQLSVL.